One and the same sample provided the 8 T cell receptor beta chains below, sequenced in a study of blood T cell repertoires in COVID-19. TCRdb's copy holds only in-frame clones and misses some; the assay was immunoSEQ multiplex PCR. The sample gives 60,000 to 65,000 clones, roughly 80% of which show up once; about 15% is in the top ten. The source material was peripheral blood. Receptors were obtained from a man in his sixties with COVID-19, enrolled during active disease.

The rearrangement uses TRBV4-1 and TRBJ1-5; 7 bases map to TRBD1. The germline V gene encodes CDR1 MGHRA and CDR2 YSYEKL. V shed 3 bases and J 2 bases; nucleotides not matched to a gene: 4. The CDR3 length is 15 residues. Here the CDR3 DNA reads TGCGCCAGCAGCCAGGCCCAGGGGGGCAATCAGCCCCAGCATTTT. It yields the protein CASSQAQGGNQPQHF.

The chain is built from TRBV6-5 and TRBJ1-2, with 8 bases lining up with TRBD1. Germline V gene lookup returns CDR1 MNHEY and CDR2 SVGAGI. This CDR3 spans 14 amino acids. J was trimmed by 4 bases and V by 6 bases; bases with no gene match: 7. CDR3 region: CASRLTGAPYGYTF. The CDR3 coding sequence is TGTGCCAGCAGACTGACAGGGGCACCCTATGGCTACACCTTC.

This chain connects TRBV9 to TRBJ1-2; 7 nucleotides line up with TRBD1. This CDR3 comprises 15 residues. Germline-derived CDR1 and CDR2 are SGDLS and YYNGEE. Losses at the gene ends were 4 bases for V and 5 bases for J; bases not matched to a gene: 11. The CDR3 DNA reads as TGTGCCAGCAGCCCACGTAACTACAGGGGTTATGGCTACACCTTC. Translating it yields CASSPRNYRGYGYTF.

CDR3 sequence (DNA): TGTGCCAGCAGCGTAGGACAGGGCACAATGAACACTGAAGCTTTCTTT. This codes for CASSVGQGTMNTEAFF. V gene TRBV9 combines with J gene TRBJ1-1; 7 nucleotides line up with TRBD1. The CDR3 is 16 residues long. Germline values: CDR1 SGDLS, CDR2 YYNGEE. V lost 0 bases, J lost 0 bases, and 5 bases stayed unmatched.

V is TRBV5-1 and J is TRBJ1-1; D is uncertain. Germline V gene data show CDR1 as SGHRS and CDR2 as YFSETQ. This CDR3 is built from 11 residues. The ends were cut back, 4 bases at V and 8 bases at J, with 9 bases in the middle. This CDR3 is CASSLVGEAFF. The CDR3 bases are TGCGCCAGCAGCCTGGTCGGGGAAGCTTTCTTT.

The chain recombines TRBV7-3 with TRBJ2-1, with 8 bases aligning to TRBD2. Germline V lookup: CDR1 SGHTA, CDR2 FQGTGA. The J segment lost 5 bases and the V segment lost 6 bases, leaving 15 bases of the junction unmatched. The CDR3 consists of 17 residues. CDR3: CASSLTRGSGIHNEQFF. The CDR3 region has the DNA TGTGCCAGCAGTCTTACCCGAGGTAGCGGGATCCACAATGAGCAGTTCTTC.

The chain links TRBV3-1 (or the pseudogene TRBV3-2) to TRBJ2-5; 8 nucleotides agree with TRBD1. The CDR3 extends over 15 amino acids. V gave up 1 base and J gave up 5 bases; unmatched junction bases: 6. Germline values: CDR1 LGHDT, CDR2 YNNKEL (reference sequence). The CDR3 DNA sequence: TGTGCCAGCAGCCAAGGACAGGGGATACGTGAGACCCAGTACTTC. Protein product: CASSQGQGIRETQYF.

The V and J genes are TRBV2 and TRBJ2-1; TRBD2 agrees at 8 bases. Germline-derived CDR1 and CDR2 are SNHLY and FYNNEI. V was pared by 6 bases and J by 3 bases, with 10 bases of the junction left unmatched. CDR3 length: 16 residues. CDR3 region: CASSDEAGAFYNEQFF. The DNA of the CDR3 is TGTGCCAGCAGCGATGAAGCGGGGGCCTTCTACAATGAGCAGTTCTTC.